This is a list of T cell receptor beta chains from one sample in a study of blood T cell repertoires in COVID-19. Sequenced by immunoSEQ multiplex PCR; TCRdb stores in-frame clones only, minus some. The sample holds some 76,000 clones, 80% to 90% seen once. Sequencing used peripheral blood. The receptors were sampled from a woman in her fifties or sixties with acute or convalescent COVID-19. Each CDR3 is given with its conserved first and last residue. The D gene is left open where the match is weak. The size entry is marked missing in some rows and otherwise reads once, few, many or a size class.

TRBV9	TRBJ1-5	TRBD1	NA	CASSTGGTGGDQPQHF	TGTGCCAGCAGCACCGGGGGGACAGGGGGAGATCAGCCCCAGCATTTT
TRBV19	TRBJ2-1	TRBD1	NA	CASSSGTGYNEQFF	TGTGCCAGTAGTTCCGGGACAGGCTACAATGAGCAGTTCTTC
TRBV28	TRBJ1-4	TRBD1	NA	CASSLGQGYEKLFF	TGTGCCAGCAGTTTGGGACAGGGGTACGAAAAACTGTTTTTT
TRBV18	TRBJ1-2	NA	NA	CASSKVGDINYGYTF	TGTGCCAGCTCGAAAGTGGGGGACATTAACTATGGCTACACCTTC
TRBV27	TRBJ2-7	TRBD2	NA	CASSLNVRAGGTYEQYF	TGTGCCAGCAGTTTAAACGTAAGGGCGGGGGGGACCTACGAGCAGTACTTC
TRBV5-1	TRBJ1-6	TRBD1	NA	CASSSGTVNSPLHF	TGCGCCAGCAGCTCCGGGACAGTTAATTCACCCCTCCACTTT
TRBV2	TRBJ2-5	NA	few	CASSESETQYF	TGTGCCAGCAGTGAATCGGAGACCCAGTACTTC
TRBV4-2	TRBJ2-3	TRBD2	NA	CASSRVAGAADTQYF	TGTGCCAGCAGCCGGGTAGCGGGGGCGGCAGATACGCAGTATTTT
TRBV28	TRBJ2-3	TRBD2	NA	CASSDRRGGLTDTQYF	TGTGCCAGCAGTGACCGACGGGGGGGCCTGACAGATACGCAGTATTTT
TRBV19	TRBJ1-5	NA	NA	CASSTRQGDNQPQHF	TGTGCCAGTAGTACTCGGCAGGGTGACAATCAGCCCCAGCATTTT
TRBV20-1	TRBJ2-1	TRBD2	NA	CSASGAGGLYNEQFF	TGCAGTGCTAGTGGGGCGGGGGGACTATACAATGAGCAGTTCTTC
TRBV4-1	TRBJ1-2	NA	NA	CASSPGFYGYTF	TGCGCCAGCAGTCCGGGATTTTATGGCTACACCTTC
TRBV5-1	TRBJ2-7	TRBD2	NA	CASSLGGSGSGGALFYEQYF	TGCGCCAGCAGCTTGGGAGGTTCAGGGAGCGGGGGGGCACTTTTCTACGAGCAGTACTTC
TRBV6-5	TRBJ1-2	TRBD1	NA	CASSYDRVINYGYTF	TGTGCCAGCAGTTATGACAGGGTGATTAACTATGGCTACACCTTC
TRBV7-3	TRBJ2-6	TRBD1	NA	CASSWTGGSEGANVLTF	TGTGCCAGCAGTTGGACAGGGGGCTCTGAAGGGGCCAACGTCCTGACTTTC
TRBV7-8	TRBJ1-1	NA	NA	CASSLARVGEAFF	TGTGCCAGCAGCTTAGCCAGGGTGGGTGAAGCTTTCTTT
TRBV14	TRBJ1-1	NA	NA	CASSQDRNTEAFF	TGTGCCAGCAGCCAAGATCGGAACACTGAAGCTTTCTTT
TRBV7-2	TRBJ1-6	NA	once	CASSATSNSYNSPLHF	TGTGCCAGCAGCGCGACTTCCAACTCCTATAATTCACCCCTCCACTTT
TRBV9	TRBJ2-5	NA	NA	CASSVGRGFQETQYF	TGTGCCAGCAGCGTGGGTAGGGGTTTCCAAGAGACCCAGTACTTC
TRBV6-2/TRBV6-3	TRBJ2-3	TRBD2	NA	CASSRSGFSTDTQYF	TGTGCCAGCAGCCGTAGCGGGTTTAGCACAGATACGCAGTATTTT
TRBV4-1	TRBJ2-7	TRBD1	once	CASRVTPGTGSYEQYF	TGCGCCAGCAGAGTTACCCCCGGGACAGGCTCCTACGAGCAGTACTTC
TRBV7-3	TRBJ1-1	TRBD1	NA	CASSLSPTGVSTEAFF	TGTGCCAGCAGCTTATCCCCGACAGGGGTGTCCACTGAAGCTTTCTTT
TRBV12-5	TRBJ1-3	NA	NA	CASGTTPQIRSGNTIYF	TGTGCTAGTGGGACTACCCCACAGATCCGCTCTGGAAACACCATATATTTT
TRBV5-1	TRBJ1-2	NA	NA	CASSFTGNYGYTF	TGCGCCAGCAGCTTTACAGGGAACTATGGCTACACCTTC
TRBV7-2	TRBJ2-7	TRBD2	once	CASSFRAGWVKDEQYF	TGTGCCAGCAGCTTCCGAGCGGGGTGGGTTAAGGACGAGCAGTACTTC
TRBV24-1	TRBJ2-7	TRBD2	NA	CATSETGTRGSYEQYF	TGTGCCACCAGTGAAACCGGGACTAGGGGATCCTACGAGCAGTACTTC
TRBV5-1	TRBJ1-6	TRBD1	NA	CASSWRPGQGDSPLHF	TGCGCCAGCAGCTGGAGGCCGGGACAGGGAGATTCACCCCTCCACTTT
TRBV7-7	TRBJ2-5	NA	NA	CASSLGREPQETQYF	TGTGCCAGCAGCTTAGGGCGGGAACCCCAAGAGACCCAGTACTTC
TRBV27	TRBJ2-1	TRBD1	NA	CASSLYGAGGNEQFF	TGTGCCAGCAGTTTATATGGGGCAGGGGGAAATGAGCAGTTCTTC
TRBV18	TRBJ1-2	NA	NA	CASSPEVQLGYTF	TGTGCCAGCTCACCAGAAGTCCAACTAGGCTACACCTTC
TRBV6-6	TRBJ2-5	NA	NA	CASSYRYQETQYF	TGTGCCAGCAGTTACCGGTACCAAGAGACCCAGTACTTC
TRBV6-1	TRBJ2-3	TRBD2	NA	CASSERGLAGLTDTQYF	TGTGCCAGCAGTGAAAGAGGGCTAGCGGGTCTCACAGATACGCAGTATTTT
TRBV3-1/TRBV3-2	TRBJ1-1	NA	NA	CASSQRGGTEAFF	TGTGCCAGCAGCCAGAGGGGGGGCACTGAAGCTTTCTTT
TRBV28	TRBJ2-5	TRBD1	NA	CASSSPGQGGSGYQETQYF	TGTGCCAGCAGTTCACCGGGACAGGGGGGTTCGGGGTACCAAGAGACCCAGTACTTC
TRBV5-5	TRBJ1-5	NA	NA	CASRPGVGNQPQHF	TGTGCCAGCAGGCCAGGGGTAGGCAATCAGCCCCAGCATTTT
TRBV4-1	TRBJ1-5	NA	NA	CASSQDSWGQDNQPQHF	TGCGCCAGCAGCCAAGATAGTTGGGGGCAAGATAATCAGCCCCAGCATTTT
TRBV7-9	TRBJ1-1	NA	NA	CASSLGGRWAFF	TGTGCCAGCAGCTTGGGAGGGCGATGGGCTTTCTTT
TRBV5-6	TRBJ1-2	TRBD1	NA	CASSLGTGGVYGYTF	TGTGCCAGCAGCTTAGGGACAGGGGGCGTCTATGGCTACACCTTC
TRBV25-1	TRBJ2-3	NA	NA	CASSETTPSTDTQYF	TGTGCCAGCAGTGAAACAACGCCTAGCACAGATACGCAGTATTTT
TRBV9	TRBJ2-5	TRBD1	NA	CASSRQGQETQYF	TGTGCCAGCAGCCGACAGGGGCAAGAGACCCAGTACTTC
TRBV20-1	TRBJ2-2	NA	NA	CSASDSDTGELFF	TGCAGTGCTAGTGACAGCGACACCGGGGAGCTGTTTTTT
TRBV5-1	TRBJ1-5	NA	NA	CASRRRDDQPQHF	TGCGCCAGCAGACGGAGGGACGATCAGCCCCAGCATTTT
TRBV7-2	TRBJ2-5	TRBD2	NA	CASSSPLAGGLYQETQYF	TGTGCCAGCAGCTCTCCACTAGCGGGGGGGTTGTACCAAGAGACCCAGTACTTC
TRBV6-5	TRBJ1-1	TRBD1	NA	CASSYLQGLNTEAFF	TGTGCCAGCAGTTACTTACAGGGGTTGAACACTGAAGCTTTCTTT
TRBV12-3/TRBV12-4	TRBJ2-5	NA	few	CASSFLKTQYF	TGTGCCAGCAGTTTTTTAAAGACCCAGTACTTC
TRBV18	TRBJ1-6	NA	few	CASSPGSNSPLHF	TGTGCCAGCTCACCCGGGAGCAATTCACCCCTCCACTTT
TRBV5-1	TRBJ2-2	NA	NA	CASSLGAANTGELFF	TGCGCCAGCAGCTTGGGGGCAGCTAACACCGGGGAGCTGTTTTTT
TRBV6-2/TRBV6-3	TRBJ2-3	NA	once	CASSYGGSSSTDTQYF	TGTGCCAGCAGTTATGGGGGCAGCTCTAGCACAGATACGCAGTATTTT
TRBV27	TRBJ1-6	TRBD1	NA	CASSQNRLSGQGLIYYNSPLHF	TGTGCCAGCAGTCAAAACAGACTATCGGGACAGGGGCTTATCTACTATAATTCACCCCTCCACTTT
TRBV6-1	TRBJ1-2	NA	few	CASSEAQGYTF	TGTGCCAGCAGTGAAGCCCAAGGCTACACCTTC
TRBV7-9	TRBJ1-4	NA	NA	CASSPGAREKLFF	TGTGCCAGCAGCCCAGGGGCAAGGGAAAAACTGTTTTTT